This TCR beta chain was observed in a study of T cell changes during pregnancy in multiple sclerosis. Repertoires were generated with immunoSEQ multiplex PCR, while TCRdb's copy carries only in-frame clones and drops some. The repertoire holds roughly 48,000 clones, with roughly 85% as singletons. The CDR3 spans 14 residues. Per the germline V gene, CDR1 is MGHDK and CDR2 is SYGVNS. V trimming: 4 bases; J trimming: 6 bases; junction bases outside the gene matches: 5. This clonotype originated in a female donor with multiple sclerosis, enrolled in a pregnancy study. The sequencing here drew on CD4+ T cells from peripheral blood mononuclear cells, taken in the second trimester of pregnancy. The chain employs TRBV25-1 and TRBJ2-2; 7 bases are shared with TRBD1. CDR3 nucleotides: TGTGCCAGCAGTGGCAACAGGGGTGCCGGGGAGCTGTTTTTT. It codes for CASSGNRGAGELFF.